These 26 T cell receptor beta chains share one sample of origin, sequenced in a study of blood T cell repertoires in COVID-19. Clones were read by immunoSEQ multiplex PCR, and TCRdb kept only the in-frame ones, dropping some. The sample shows 45,000 to 60,000 clones, around four fifths of them seen only once. The sample was peripheral blood. These receptors all stem from a woman aged 80 or older with acute or convalescent COVID-19.

The chain combines TRBV29-1 with TRBJ1-1; D not certain. CDR1 and CDR2 from the germline V gene are SQVTM and ANQGSEA. There are 11 residues in the CDR3. The CDR3, as DNA: TGCAGTGCGGTCCGGGACACTGAAGCTTTCTTT. It encodes CSAVRDTEAFF.

The J gene is TRBJ2-7, the V gene TRBV14, with 7 bases matching TRBD1. Germline CDR1 and CDR2: SGHDN and FVKESK. The CDR3 runs 14 residues. The J segment lost 5 bases and the V segment lost 3 bases, leaving 7 bases of the junction unmatched. Here the CDR3 DNA reads TGTGCCAGCAGCCAGGTGACAGGGTTCGACGAGCAGTACTTC. Translating it yields CASSQVTGFDEQYF.

The count of this clone is one. The chain carries TRBV21-1 and TRBJ1-5. TRBV21-1 is deemed a pseudogene. This CDR3 spans 14 amino acids. This chain's CDR3 is CASSRRTGLQPQHF. The CDR3 bases are TGTGCCAGCAGCAGGAGGACGGGTCTCCAGCCCCAGCATTTT.

V usage is TRBV3-1 (or the pseudogene TRBV3-2) and J usage is TRBJ1-2, with D possibly being TRBD1 (6 bases). This CDR3 spans 13 amino acids. Per the germline V gene, CDR1 is LGHDT and CDR2 is YNNKEL (reference sequence). Trimming stripped 4 bases from V and 5 bases from J, with 11 bases between. The CDR3 is CASSPTGSYGYTF. CDR3 nucleotide sequence: TGTGCCAGCAGCCCGACAGGATCGTATGGCTACACCTTC.

This chain links TRBV6-1 with TRBJ2-7; TRBD2 agrees at 15 bases. Trimming at V came to 2 bases and at J to 3 bases, leaving 5 bases not matched to a gene. Germline V gene sequence: CDR1 MNHNS, CDR2 SASEGT. The CDR3 loop spans 17 amino acids. The CDR3 loop reads CASSEMGTSGGHYEQYF. The CDR3 bases are TGTGCCAGCAGTGAAATGGGGACTAGCGGGGGGCACTACGAGCAGTACTTC.

The chain combines TRBV30 with TRBJ2-2; D remains unclear. V was pared by 7 bases and J by 4 bases, with 13 bases between. The germline CDR1 and CDR2 sequences are GTSNPN and SVGIG (reference sequence). This CDR3 spans 13 amino acids. The CDR3 bases are TGTGCCTTTTCATCGGGTACCACCGGGGAGCTGTTTTTT. It translates to CAFSSGTTGELFF. Full variable domain (rest looked up from reference TRBV30 and TRBJ2-2): SQTIHQWPATLVQPVGSPLSLECTVEGTSNPNLYWYRQAAGRGLQLLFYSVGIGQISSEVPQNLSASRPQDRQFILSSKKLLLSDSGFYLCAFSSGTTGELFFGEGSRLTVL.

Only a few counts were recorded for this clone. The chain joins TRBV30 to TRBJ1-1; 7 nucleotides line up with TRBD1. V trimming: 0 bases; J trimming: 9 bases; junction bases outside the gene matches: 10. CDR3 length: 14 residues. Germline-derived CDR1 and CDR2 are GTSNPN and SVGIG (reference sequence). This chain's CDR3 is CAWSVAGTVVQAFF. DNA for the CDR3: TGTGCCTGGAGTGTAGCCGGGACAGTGGTACAAGCTTTCTTT.

This chain joins TRBV6-4 and TRBJ1-2; 9 nucleotides line up with TRBD1. V dropped 7 bases and J dropped 8; count of bases not matched to a gene: 11. The CDR3 runs 14 residues. Germline CDR1 reads MRHNA; CDR2 reads SNTAGT. CDR3: CASKGDRELEGYTF. In DNA, the CDR3 is TGTGCCAGCAAGGGGGACAGGGAGTTAGAAGGCTACACCTTC.

The V and J genes are TRBV5-1 and TRBJ2-2; 8 bases match TRBD1. This CDR3 has 15 amino acids. Germline CDR1 and CDR2: SGHRS and YFSETQ. Trimming took 2 bases from V and 1 from J; bases not matched to a gene: 1. The CDR3 sequence: CASSFGQGNTGELFF. The CDR3 DNA is TGCGCCAGCAGCTTTGGACAGGGGAACACCGGGGAGCTGTTTTTT.

The chain combines TRBV10-3 with TRBJ2-1; 10 positions agree with TRBD2. Germline V gene data show CDR1 as ENHRY and CDR2 as SYGVKD. The CDR3 runs 14 residues. Trimming cost V 10 bases and J 7 bases; bases outside gene matches: 10. The CDR3 DNA sequence: TGTGCCACCCTCAGCGGGGGGGCGTATAATGAGCAGTTCTTC. Translated, it gives CATLSGGAYNEQFF.

V and J are TRBV18 and TRBJ1-3; 8 nucleotides align to TRBD1. The V segment lost 2 bases and the J segment 1 base; nucleotides outside the gene matches: 10. CDR3 length: 18 amino acids. Per germline, CDR1 KGHSH and CDR2 LQKENI. The CDR3 DNA reads TGTGCCAGCTCACCATCGTCAGGGGGCCTTCTTTCTGGAAACACCATATATTTT. Amino acid sequence: CASSPSSGGLLSGNTIYF. Full variable domain (outside the CDR3, taken from reference TRBV18 and TRBJ1-3): NAGVMQNPRHLVRRRGQEARLRCSPMKGHSHVYWYRQLPEEGLKFMVYLQKENIIDESGMPKERFSAEFPKEGPSILRIQQVVRGDSAAYFCASSPSSGGLLSGNTIYFGEGSWLTVV.

This rearrangement joins TRBV3-1 (or the pseudogene TRBV3-2) to TRBJ1-4; the D gene is possibly TRBD1 (5 bases). This CDR3 has 15 residues. Deletions cut 6 bases from V and 0 bases from J, with 11 bases between. CDR1 and CDR2 from the germline V gene are LGHDT and YNNKEL (reference sequence). CDR3 sequence reads: CASSRTTTTNEKLFF. The DNA of the CDR3 is TGTGCCAGCAGTCGGACAACTACAACTAATGAAAAACTGTTTTTT.

CDR3 sequence (DNA): TGTGCCAGCAGTGAAGGGACAGGGTTTTATTCACCCCTCCACTTT. As protein: CASSEGTGFYSPLHF. The chain carries TRBV6-1 and TRBJ1-6; 8 nucleotides match TRBD1. The CDR3 spans 15 residues. Unmatched junction bases numbered 4, after V lost 1 base and J lost 8 bases. Per the germline V gene, CDR1 is MNHNS and CDR2 is SASEGT.

This clone has only a few counts. CDR3 sequence (DNA): TGTGCCATCAGTGAGCGGGGGGACACTGAAGCTTTCTTT. Its translation is CAISERGDTEAFF. This sequence joins TRBV10-3 and TRBJ1-1; D might be TRBD1 (5 bases). In germline, CDR1 is ENHRY, CDR2 SYGVKD. V shed 2 bases and J shed 3 bases, with 7 bases lying between them. CDR3 length: 13 amino acids.

This sequence joins TRBV21-1 and TRBJ2-1; the DNA was not compared with TRBD2, the D call given in the table. TRBV21-1 is deemed a pseudogene. This CDR3 spans 15 amino acids. CDR3 nucleotides: TGTGCCAGCAGCAAAATTCCAGCGGGGATCGTTGAGCAGTTCTTC. The encoded protein is CASSKIPAGIVEQFF.

The chain is built from TRBV2 and TRBJ1-1; 7 nucleotides match TRBD1. This CDR3 is 11 amino acids long. V was clipped by 7 bases and J by 11 bases; unmatched bases: 7. Germline assignment: CDR1 SNHLY and CDR2 FYNNEI. CDR3 sequence: CASTTDREAFF. For the CDR3, the DNA is TGTGCCAGCACCACAGACAGGGAGGCTTTCTTT.

The chain is built from TRBV7-2 and TRBJ2-5; 9 bases fit TRBD1. J gave up 4 bases and V 5 bases, and 11 bases lay outside the gene matches. CDR1 is SGHTA and CDR2 is FQGNSA in the germline V gene. The CDR3 totals 16 residues. CDR3: CASSPGTGLGGETQYF. CDR3 DNA sequence: TGTGCCAGCAGCCCGGGGACAGGGCTGGGGGGAGAGACCCAGTACTTC.

The rearrangement uses TRBV4-1 and TRBJ2-7; 11 positions agree with TRBD1. Germline-derived CDR1 and CDR2 are MGHRA and YSYEKL. The CDR3 is 15 residues long. The ends lost 2 bases at V and 4 bases at J; junction bases unmatched: 4. The CDR3 region is CASSQPGTGGYEQYF. Here the CDR3 DNA reads TGCGCCAGCAGCCAACCCGGGACAGGGGGGTACGAGCAGTACTTC.

The V call is TRBV3-1 (or the pseudogene TRBV3-2), the J call TRBJ1-2; 10 positions match TRBD1. CDR1 and CDR2 from the germline V gene are LGHDT and YNNKEL (reference sequence). V lost 5 bases and J lost 3; bases outside the gene matches: 9. The CDR3 runs to 16 residues. The CDR3 loop reads CASSSGTGVWYYGYTF. DNA of the CDR3: TGTGCCAGCAGCTCCGGGACAGGGGTATGGTACTATGGCTACACCTTC.

The chain joins TRBV5-1 to TRBJ1-4; perhaps TRBD1 as D (6 bases). The CDR3 is 16 residues long. Germline V lookup: CDR1 SGHRS, CDR2 YFSETQ. The V gene lost 4 bases and the J gene lost 5 bases, with 18 bases spanning the gap. In DNA form, the CDR3 reads TGCGCCAGCAGCCCGGGATATGGGGGCGCGAATGAAAAACTGTTTTTT. Translation gives CASSPGYGGANEKLFF.

This chain joins TRBV3-1 (or the pseudogene TRBV3-2) and TRBJ1-1; TRBD1 matches at 8 bases. The CDR3 contains 15 residues. V shed 1 base, J shed 4 bases, and the junction held 5 bases outside the gene matches. CDR1 and CDR2 (germline): LGHDT, YNNKEL (reference sequence). The CDR3 DNA reads as TGTGCCAGCAGCCAAGGGTCAGGGGGCGTCACTGAAGCTTTCTTT. Amino acid sequence: CASSQGSGGVTEAFF.

The V gene is TRBV6-6, the J gene TRBJ2-7, with TRBD1 matching over 7 bases. This CDR3 is built from 14 residues. CDR1 MNHNY and CDR2 SVGAGI come from the germline V gene (reference sequence). The V gene end was trimmed by 5 bases and the J gene end by 4 bases; junction bases not matched to a gene: 8. The CDR3 region is CASSKQGNTYEQYF. CDR3 DNA: TGTGCCAGCAGTAAACAGGGGAATACTTACGAGCAGTACTTC.

This clone occurred a few times. Its ends do not fully match the called genes, so a read error is possible. Other nucleotide sequences in the sample specify the same CDR3. V usage is TRBV2 and J usage is TRBJ1-2; TRBD1 might be the D (5 bases). CDR1 and CDR2 from the germline V gene are SNHLY and FYNNEI. CDR3 length: 12 residues. The CDR3 bases are TGTGCCAGCAGCGAAGACAGCTATGGCTACACCTTC. Protein product: CASSEDSYGYTF. Using reference TRBV2 and TRBJ1-2 for the parts outside the CDR3, the full variable domain is EPEVTQTPSHQVTQMGQEVILRCVPISNHLYFYWYRQILGQKVEFLVSFYNNEISEKSEIFDDQFSVERPDGSNFTLKIRSTKLEDSAMYFCASSEDSYGYTFGSGTRLTVV.

V gene TRBV18 combines with J gene TRBJ1-2; 9 bases are shared with TRBD1. From germline, CDR1 is KGHSH and CDR2 LQKENI. Germline trimming cut 0 bases from V and 8 bases from J; bases unmatched to any gene: 4. CDR3 length: 14 residues. CDR3 coding DNA: TGTGCCAGCTCACCACCGGGACAGGGTATCGGCTACACCTTC. Translating it yields CASSPPGQGIGYTF.

The chain has TRBV6-5 and TRBJ2-5; TRBD2 aligns across 8 bases. The junction had 7 bases not matched to a gene; V was cut back by 5 bases and J by 5 bases. The CDR3 is 14 amino acids. The germline gives CDR1 MNHEY, CDR2 SVGAGI. The CDR3 region is CASSRWTSSETQYF. CDR3 nucleotides: TGTGCCAGCAGTCGTTGGACTAGCTCTGAGACCCAGTACTTC.

The chain combines TRBV19 with TRBJ1-2; D is perhaps TRBD1 (6 bases). Germline loops: CDR1 LNHDA, CDR2 SQIVND (reference sequence). V dropped 3 bases and J dropped 5 bases, with 10 bases sitting between them. The CDR3 length is 13 residues. For the CDR3, the DNA is TGTGCCAGTAGTATCTTACAGGGATATGGCTACACCTTC. Translating gives CASSILQGYGYTF. Based on the CDR3 plus reference TRBV19 and TRBJ1-2, the full variable domain is DGGITQSPKYLFRKEGQNVTLSCEQNLNHDAMYWYRQDPGQGLRLIYYSQIVNDFQKGDIAEGYSVSREKKESFPLTVTSAQKNPTAFYLCASSILQGYGYTFGSGTRLTVV.